This TCR beta chain was observed in a study of T cell repertoires in cytomegalovirus infection. This clonotype was found once. Its antigen is as yet unknown. Study-wide points: HLA-C-restricted CMV clonotypes gave the most frequent clonotype in two of eight donors.

MiXCR was run by TCRdb on the reads, yielding one entry per CDR3 protein. The table has about 890,000 distinct CDR3 sequences, approximately 31% seen once. The sample here was cultured CD8+ T cells from PBMCs, taken from culture after CMV antigen stimulation. The sequence came from a human donor in good health (CMV status not recorded). Some clones in this sample may be carry-over from other donors' samples.

CDR3 region: CASSLIRRGRNEQFF. CDR3 in DNA: TGTGCCAGCAGCTTAATTCGGAGAGGTAGGAATGAGCAGTTCTTC. J is TRBJ2-1 and V is TRBV7-3; D unresolved. Trimming removed 1 base from V and 7 bases from J, with 14 bases in between. In germline, CDR1 is SGHTA, CDR2 FQGTGA. The CDR3 is 15 amino acids.